The 3 T cell receptor beta chains below were found in one sample sequenced in a study of T cell changes during pregnancy in multiple sclerosis. Sequenced by immunoSEQ multiplex PCR; TCRdb stores in-frame clones only, minus some. This table holds tens of thousands of clones, around 89% found once. The material sequenced was CD4+ T cells from peripheral blood mononuclear cells, taken in the first trimester of pregnancy. The source is a female donor in good health, enrolled as a control in a pregnancy study.

The chain uses TRBV7-6 and TRBJ1-1, with TRBD1 identical over 9 bases. Per germline, CDR1 SGHVS and CDR2 FNYEAQ. The CDR3 has 19 amino acids. V was pared by 2 bases and J by 4 bases, with 17 bases of the junction left unmatched. The CDR3 DNA follows: TGTGCCAGCAGCTTACTTCAAGCGGAGACAGGGGGAAGGTCCACTGAAGCTTTCTTT. Encoded protein: CASSLLQAETGGRSTEAFF.

Note on this clone: Other DNA sequences in this sample translate to the same CDR3. This chain connects TRBV6-4 to TRBJ1-2; D gene unclear. The CDR3 runs to 14 residues. Germline V CDR1 and CDR2: MRHNA, SNTAGT. Deletions cut 0 bases from V and 2 bases from J, with 7 bases between. CDR3 bases: TGTGCCAGCAGTGACTCGAGAGTAAACTATGGCTACACCTTC. Translating gives CASSDSRVNYGYTF.

Only a few counts were recorded for this clone. The chain recombines TRBV18 with TRBJ2-7; TRBD2 agrees at 7 bases. Unmatched junction bases numbered 4, after V lost 6 bases and J lost 2 bases. Germline assignment: CDR1 KGHSH and CDR2 LQKENI. This CDR3 is 13 amino acids long. The CDR3 DNA is TGTGCCAGCTCGCAAACTAGCGCCTACGAGCAGTACTTC. As protein: CASSQTSAYEQYF.